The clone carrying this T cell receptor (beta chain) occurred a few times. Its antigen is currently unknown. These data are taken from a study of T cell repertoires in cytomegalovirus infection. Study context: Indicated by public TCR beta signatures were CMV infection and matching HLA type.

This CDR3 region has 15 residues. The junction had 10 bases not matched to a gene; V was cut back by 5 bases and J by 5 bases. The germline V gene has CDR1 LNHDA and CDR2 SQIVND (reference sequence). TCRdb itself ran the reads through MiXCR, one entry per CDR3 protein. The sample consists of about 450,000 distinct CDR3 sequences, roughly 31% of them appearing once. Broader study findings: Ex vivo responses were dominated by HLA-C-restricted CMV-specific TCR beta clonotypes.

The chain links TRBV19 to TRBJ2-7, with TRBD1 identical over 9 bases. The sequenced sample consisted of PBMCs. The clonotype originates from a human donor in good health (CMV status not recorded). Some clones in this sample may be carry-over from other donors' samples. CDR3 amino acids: CASSSTGTGSHEQYF. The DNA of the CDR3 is TGTGCCAGTAGTTCAACCGGGACAGGGTCCCACGAGCAGTACTTC.